Shown below are 22 T cell receptor beta chains from a single sample sequenced in a study of cytomegalovirus exposure and HLA in healthy donors. PCR amplification relied on 60 Vbeta primers (plus 13 Jbeta primers). Libraries were prepared by immunoSEQ multiplex PCR; TCRdb keeps only in-frame clonotypes and omits some of them. The sample has 100,000 to 130,000 clones, over 70% seen once. Sequenced material: PBMCs. Receptor source: a man aged 25-40 years in good health and CMV-seronegative.

This rearrangement joins TRBV6-5 to TRBJ1-2, with D perhaps TRBD1 (5 bases). The germline V and J ends were trimmed by 6 bases and 5 bases, with 16 bases remaining between them. Germline values: CDR1 MNHEY, CDR2 SVGAGI. CDR3 length: 14 amino acids. The CDR3 DNA follows: TGTGCCAGCAGACTAGACAGCGCGGGGTATGGCTACACCTTC. Its translation is CASRLDSAGYGYTF.

The chain couples TRBV6-1 to TRBJ2-7; D possibly corresponds to TRBD1 (5 bases). This CDR3 is 15 amino acids long. V lost 5 bases to trimming and J lost 6 bases, with 20 bases between them. CDR1 and CDR2 from the germline V gene are MNHNS and SASEGT. The CDR3 spells CASSRGVGPGSEQYF. DNA for the CDR3: TGTGCCAGCAGTCGAGGTGTGGGGCCGGGTTCCGAGCAGTACTTC.

The chain links TRBV18 to TRBJ1-1, with TRBD1 matching 7 bases. V was clipped by 3 bases and J by 0 bases; unmatched bases: 4. Germline V gene lookup returns CDR1 KGHSH and CDR2 LQKENI. The CDR3 runs to 15 residues. The CDR3 DNA reads TGTGCCAGCTCACCCACTGGGACAGTGAACACTGAAGCTTTCTTT. This translates into CASSPTGTVNTEAFF.

The rearrangement joins TRBV18 to TRBJ1-3; D gene unclear. This CDR3 contains 12 residues. V dropped 6 bases and J dropped 5 bases, with 8 bases sitting between them. Germline values: CDR1 KGHSH, CDR2 LQKENI. CDR3 nucleotides: TGTGCCAGCTCCCCCGACAGAAACACCATATATTTT. Amino acid sequence: CASSPDRNTIYF.

V and J are TRBV30 and TRBJ1-6; 8 bases are shared with TRBD1. In germline, CDR1 is GTSNPN, CDR2 SVGIG (reference sequence). The CDR3 runs 15 residues. V lost 5 bases and J lost 5; bases outside the gene matches: 8. The CDR3 loop is CAWSLGGQDNSPLHF. Here the CDR3 DNA reads TGTGCCTGGTCTCTCGGGGGACAGGATAATTCACCCCTCCACTTT.

The rearrangement links TRBV12-2 to TRBJ1-5; the D call TRBD1 from the table was never checked on the DNA. TRBV12-2 represents a pseudogene. The CDR3 totals 17 residues. The DNA for the CDR3 is TGTGCAAGTCGCTTAACTCCCGGGACAGGGCGCAATCGGCCCCAGCATTTT. It translates to CASRLTPGTGRNRPQHF.

This chain uses TRBV11-2 with TRBJ2-7; 8 bases align to TRBD2. The CDR3 is made up of 15 amino acids. V lost 2 bases, J lost 2 bases, and 5 bases stayed unmatched. Per the germline V gene, CDR1 is SGHAT and CDR2 is FQNNGV. CDR3 sequence reads: CASSLQRGPPYEQYF. In nucleotides, the CDR3 is TGTGCCAGCAGCTTACAGCGGGGGCCCCCCTACGAGCAGTACTTC.

This clone showed up just once. This chain uses TRBV23-1 with TRBJ2-7; tentatively, D is TRBD1 (6 bases). TRBV23-1 is an ORF, with its function uncertain. V shed 0 bases and J shed 5 bases, with 17 bases lying between them. This CDR3 comprises 16 residues. CDR3 in amino acids: CASSQSGPGVIHEQYF. CDR3 DNA: TGCGCCAGCAGTCAATCTGGGCCAGGGGTTATCCACGAGCAGTACTTC.

The chain is built from TRBV28 and TRBJ1-3; D remains ambiguous. This CDR3 is 15 amino acids long. Germline loops: CDR1 MDHEN, CDR2 SYDVKM. The V end was cut by 6 bases, the J end by 1 base, with 13 bases between. Here the CDR3 reads CASSAQVTSGNTIYF. Here the CDR3 DNA reads TGTGCCAGCAGCGCCCAGGTCACGTCTGGAAACACCATATATTTT.

This chain uses TRBV19 with TRBJ1-4, with 8 positions matching TRBD1. V trimming: 4 bases; J trimming: 6 bases; junction bases outside the gene matches: 4. CDR3 length: 14 residues. Germline lookup yields CDR1 LNHDA and CDR2 SQIVND (reference sequence). The CDR3 spells CASSRQGKDEKLFF. As DNA, the CDR3 is TGTGCCAGTAGTAGACAGGGGAAGGATGAAAAACTGTTTTTT.

The chain has TRBV7-3 and TRBJ2-1; D perhaps matches TRBD2 (5 bases). The CDR3 loop spans 14 amino acids. Germline CDR1 and CDR2: SGHTA and FQGTGA. Trimming took off 1 base at V and 6 bases at J, with 10 bases between the two ends. CDR3 sequence reads: CASSLKSGPNEQFF. Written as DNA, the CDR3 is TGTGCCAGCAGCTTAAAGAGCGGTCCCAATGAGCAGTTCTTC.

This clone came up once. V is TRBV7-6 and J is TRBJ1-1; the D gene is possibly TRBD1 (6 bases). The V end was cut by 5 bases, the J end by 2 bases, with 15 bases between. CDR3 length equals 15 residues. The V gene's germline CDR1 is SGHVS and CDR2 FNYEAQ. The CDR3 sequence: CASSERGGTNTEAFF. In DNA, the CDR3 is TGTGCCAGCAGCGAAAGGGGGGGTACAAACACTGAAGCTTTCTTT.

The chain is built from TRBV27 and TRBJ2-2, with D maybe TRBD2 (5 bases). V was shortened by 5 bases and J by 4 bases, with 11 bases between the two germline ends. The CDR3 length is 14 residues. Germline V CDR1 and CDR2: MNHEY, SMNVEV (reference sequence). This CDR3 reads CASSPGISTGELFF. CDR3 DNA: TGTGCCAGCAGTCCCGGGATCAGCACCGGGGAGCTGTTTTTT.

This clone was detected only a few times. The chain carries TRBV18 and TRBJ2-6, with 8 bases matching TRBD1. The ends lost 4 bases at V and 4 bases at J; junction bases unmatched: 9. Per germline, CDR1 KGHSH and CDR2 LQKENI. The length of the CDR3 is 17 residues. CDR3 nucleotide sequence: TGTGCCAGCTCACGGGCAGGGGGCCTGGGAGGGGCCAACGTCCTGACTTTC. Amino acid sequence: CASSRAGGLGGANVLTF.

This clone was seen more than once but under ten times. The chain links TRBV11-2 to TRBJ2-6; 10 nucleotides align to TRBD2. The J segment lost 0 bases and the V segment lost 5 bases, leaving 10 bases of the junction unmatched. Germline CDR1 and CDR2: SGHAT and FQNNGV. This CDR3 has 19 residues. The CDR3 loop reads CASSGIGLAVTSGANVLTF. CDR3 bases: TGTGCCAGCAGCGGAATAGGACTAGCGGTTACCTCTGGGGCCAACGTCCTGACTTTC.

The chain links TRBV11-2 to TRBJ2-5; 8 positions match TRBD1. CDR3 length: 14 residues. V lost 5 bases and J lost 5; bases outside the gene matches: 7. CDR1 is SGHAT and CDR2 is FQNNGV in the germline V gene. As DNA, the CDR3 is TGTGCCAGCAGCCCCAGGGGGCGCGGGGAGACCCAGTACTTC. Protein: CASSPRGRGETQYF.

The chain joins TRBV4-2 to TRBJ2-3; maybe TRBD2 (6 bases). In germline, CDR1 is LGHNA, CDR2 YNFKEQ. CDR3 length equals 13 residues. V was clipped by 0 bases and J by 9 bases, with 10 bases between them. CDR3 in amino acids: CASSQDQGGTQYF. CDR3 DNA: TGTGCCAGCAGCCAAGATCAGGGAGGAACGCAGTATTTT.

The rearrangement uses TRBV9 and TRBJ2-5; possible D gene TRBD2, 5 bases. Trimming took 3 bases from V and 2 from J, leaving 11 bases between them. This CDR3 is built from 14 residues. Germline V gives CDR1 SGDLS, CDR2 YYNGEE. The CDR3 nucleotides are TGTGCCAGCAGCGATAGCGTGGGACAAGAGACCCAGTACTTC. Translation: CASSDSVGQETQYF.

V and J are TRBV18 and TRBJ2-7; TRBD1 matches at 8 bases. The V gene end was trimmed by 2 bases and the J gene end by 4 bases; junction bases not matched to a gene: 4. The CDR3 consists of 14 residues. In germline, CDR1 is KGHSH, CDR2 LQKENI. CDR3 sequence: CASSPVDRGYEQYF. CDR3 coding DNA: TGTGCCAGCTCACCAGTTGACAGGGGTTACGAGCAGTACTTC.

The gene calls are TRBV10-1 and TRBJ2-7; possibly TRBD1 for D (6 bases). Germline V gene data show CDR1 as WNHNN and CDR2 as SYGVQD (reference sequence). The CDR3 consists of 14 residues. The ends were cut back, 5 bases at V and 2 bases at J, with 13 bases in the middle. In DNA, the CDR3 is TGCGCCAGCAGTCCAGGGGCGCGCCCCTACGAGCAGTACTTC. Its translation is CASSPGARPYEQYF.

The CDR3 here is CASSFPKQGSSAEAFF. The CDR3 DNA sequence: TGTGCCAGCAGCTTCCCCAAACAGGGATCGAGCGCTGAAGCTTTCTTT. The chain is built from TRBV7-9 and TRBJ1-1, with D tentatively TRBD1 (6 bases). V lost 3 bases, J lost 6 bases, and 20 bases lay in between. Germline V lookup: CDR1 SEHNR, CDR2 FQNEAQ (reference sequence). The CDR3 is 16 amino acids.

This clone was counted a few times. The same CDR3 is also encoded by other DNA sequences in this sample. The chain has TRBV9 and TRBJ2-1, with TRBD2 matching over 8 bases. From germline, CDR1 is SGDLS and CDR2 YYNGEE. With 3 bases clipped from V and 0 bases from J, the junction kept 2 bases outside the gene matches. The CDR3 is made up of 15 amino acids. CDR3 loop: CASSAGGSSYNEQFF. DNA for the CDR3: TGTGCCAGCAGCGCGGGGGGGAGCTCCTACAATGAGCAGTTCTTC.